This T cell receptor (beta chain) was recovered during a study of blood T cells in healthy people across ages. Study-wide points: The long-lived group displayed more naive CD4+ cells, plus higher diversity, than the aged donors did.

A note on this clonotype: Its antigen is unidentified.

A sample-barcoded 5' primer and a J-beta primer mix were used in a second PCR of about 7 to 12 cycles. A single record per CDR3 protein comes from TCRdb applying MiXCR to the 5' RACE reads. The sample shows about 640,000 distinct CDR3 sequences, roughly 58% of them seen only once. Sequences were obtained from blood. This clonotype was obtained from a man aged 60-69 years in good health.

The CDR3: CASIALGGYTF. CDR3 DNA sequence: TGTGCCAGCATAGCCCTCGGTGGCTACACCTTC. The V call is TRBV6-6, the J call TRBJ1-2, with D uncertain. Trimming removed 7 bases from V and 7 bases from J, with 10 bases in between. This CDR3 is 11 amino acids long. Germline loops: CDR1 MNHNY, CDR2 SVGAGI (reference sequence).